The next 3 T cell receptor beta chains were all read from a single sample in a study of shared T cell receptors in the human thymus. Data came from immunoSEQ multiplex PCR; TCRdb stores just in-frame clones and leaves some out. The sample shows hundreds of thousands of clones, around 87% of them seen only once. These data are also associated with another study on human thymus T cells.

Sequencing was performed on thymocytes. The receptors derive from a boy under three years old with a congenital heart defect.

The chain uses TRBV2 and TRBJ2-1; D is unclear. Germline CDR1 SNHLY, CDR2 FYNNEI. V was cut by 4 bases and J by 5 bases, with 21 bases left in between. The CDR3 is 17 residues long. In DNA form, the CDR3 reads TGTGCCAGCAGTGCACCCAGCTTACTCCTCCGGGACAATGAGCAGTTCTTC. This encodes CASSAPSLLLRDNEQFF.

The V gene is TRBV4-2, the J gene TRBJ1-5; D call uncertain. V was shortened by 1 base and J by 4 bases, with 14 bases between the two germline ends. CDR1 LGHNA and CDR2 YNFKEQ come from the germline V gene. The CDR3 contains 16 residues. The CDR3 protein is CASSQALSDLNQPQHF. The CDR3, as DNA: TGTGCCAGCAGCCAAGCCCTATCGGACTTGAATCAGCCCCAGCATTTT.

This chain joins TRBV11-2 and TRBJ2-7; 7 bases are a match to TRBD1. The V segment lost 4 bases and the J segment 4 bases; nucleotides outside the gene matches: 7. Germline V gene data show CDR1 as SGHAT and CDR2 as FQNNGV. The CDR3 totals 14 residues. In DNA form, the CDR3 reads TGTGCCAGCAGCTCCATGACAGGGCTTTACGAGCAGTACTTC. Protein product: CASSSMTGLYEQYF. The full variable domain, in which reference TRBV11-2 and TRBJ2-7 provide the parts outside the CDR3, is EAGVAQSPRYKIIEKRQSVAFWCNPISGHATLYWYQQILGQGPKLLIQFQNNGVVDDSQLPKDRFSAERLKGVDSTLKIQPAKLEDSAVYLCASSSMTGLYEQYFGPGTRLTVT.